Described below is a single T cell receptor beta chain sequence and its context. The sample belongs to a study of cytomegalovirus exposure and HLA in healthy donors. Germline CDR1 and CDR2: SGHVS and FQNEAQ. This CDR3 has 14 amino acids. V dropped 5 bases and J dropped 3; count of bases not matched to a gene: 3. PCR involved 60 Vbeta and 13 Jbeta primers. The data were produced by immunoSEQ multiplex PCR, yet TCRdb's version contains in-frame clones alone and is incomplete. Seen here are some 150,000 clones, around four fifths observed once, and the top ten hold around 1.3%. The sequence was obtained from a woman aged 40 to 55 in good health and CMV-seronegative. The gene calls are TRBV7-8 and TRBJ1-1; 10 nucleotides line up with TRBD1. Input material: PBMCs. The CDR3 is CASSADRGDTEAFF. CDR3 in DNA: TGTGCCAGCAGCGCGGACAGGGGGGACACTGAAGCTTTCTTT. The variable domain in full, completed from reference TRBV7-8 and TRBJ1-1, reads GAGVSQSPRYKVAKRGQDVALRCDPISGHVSLFWYQQALGQGPEFLTYFQNEAQLDKSGLPSDRFFAERPEGSVSTLKIQRTQQEDSAVYLCASSADRGDTEAFFGQGTRLTVV.